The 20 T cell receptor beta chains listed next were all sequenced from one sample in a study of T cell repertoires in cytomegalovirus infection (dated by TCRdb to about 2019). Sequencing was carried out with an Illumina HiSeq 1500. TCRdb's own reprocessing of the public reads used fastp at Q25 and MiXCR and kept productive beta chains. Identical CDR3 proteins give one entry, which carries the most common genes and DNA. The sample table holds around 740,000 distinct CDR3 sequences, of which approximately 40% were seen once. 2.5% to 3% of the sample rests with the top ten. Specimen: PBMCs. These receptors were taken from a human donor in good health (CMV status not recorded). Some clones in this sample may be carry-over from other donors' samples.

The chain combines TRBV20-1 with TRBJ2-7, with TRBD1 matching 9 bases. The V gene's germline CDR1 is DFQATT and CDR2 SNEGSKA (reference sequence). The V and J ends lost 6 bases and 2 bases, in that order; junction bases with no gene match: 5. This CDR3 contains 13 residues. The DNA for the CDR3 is TGCAGTGCAACCGACAGGGGGACCTACGAGCAGTACTTC. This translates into CSATDRGTYEQYF.

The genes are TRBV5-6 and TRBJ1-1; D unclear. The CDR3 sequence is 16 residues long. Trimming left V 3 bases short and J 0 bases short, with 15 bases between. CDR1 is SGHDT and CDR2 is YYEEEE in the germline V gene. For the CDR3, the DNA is TGTGCCAGCAGCTGCGTGGTTATACCCATGAACACTGAAGCTTTCTTT. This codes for CASSCVVIPMNTEAFF.

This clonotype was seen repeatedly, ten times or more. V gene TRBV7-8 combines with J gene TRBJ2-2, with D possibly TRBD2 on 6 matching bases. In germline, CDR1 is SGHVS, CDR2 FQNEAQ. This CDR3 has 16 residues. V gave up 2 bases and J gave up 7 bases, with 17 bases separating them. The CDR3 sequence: CASSLTGQGGGGELFF. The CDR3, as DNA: TGTGCCAGCAGCTTAACGGGCCAGGGAGGTGGCGGGGAGCTGTTTTTT.

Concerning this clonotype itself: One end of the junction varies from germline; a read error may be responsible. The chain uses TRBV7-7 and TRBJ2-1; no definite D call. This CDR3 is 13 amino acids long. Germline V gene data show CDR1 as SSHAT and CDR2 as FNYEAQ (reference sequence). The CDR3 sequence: CASSSGRDNEQFF. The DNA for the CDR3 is TGTGCTAGCAGCTCCGGACGGGACAATGAGCAGTTCTTC. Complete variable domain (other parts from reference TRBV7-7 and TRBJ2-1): GAGVSQSPRYKVTKRGQDVTLRCDPISSHATLYWYQQALGQGPEFLTYFNYEAQPDKSGLPSDRFSAERPEGSISTLTIQRTEQRDSAMYRCASSSGRDNEQFFGPGTRLTVL.

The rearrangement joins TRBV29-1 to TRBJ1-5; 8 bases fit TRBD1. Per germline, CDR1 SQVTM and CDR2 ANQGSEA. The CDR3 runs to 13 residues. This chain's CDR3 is CSFGQGGNQPQHF. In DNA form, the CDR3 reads TGCAGTTTCGGACAGGGAGGGAATCAGCCCCAGCATTTT.

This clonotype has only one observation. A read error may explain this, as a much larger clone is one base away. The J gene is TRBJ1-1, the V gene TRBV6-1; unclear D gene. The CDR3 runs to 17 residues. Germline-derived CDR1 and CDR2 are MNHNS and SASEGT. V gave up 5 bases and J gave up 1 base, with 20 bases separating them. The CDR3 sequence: CASSKLRRLTSNTEAFF. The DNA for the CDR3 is TGTGCCAGCAGTAAATTGCGGAGGTTGACTTCGAACACTGAAGCTTTCTTT.

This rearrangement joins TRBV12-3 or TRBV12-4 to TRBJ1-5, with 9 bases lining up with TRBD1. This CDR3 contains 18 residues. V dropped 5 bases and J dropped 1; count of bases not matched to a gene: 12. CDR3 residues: CASSQNNRGRVSNQPQHF. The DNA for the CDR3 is TGTGCCAGCAGTCAGAATAACAGGGGGCGGGTAAGCAATCAGCCCCAGCATTTT.

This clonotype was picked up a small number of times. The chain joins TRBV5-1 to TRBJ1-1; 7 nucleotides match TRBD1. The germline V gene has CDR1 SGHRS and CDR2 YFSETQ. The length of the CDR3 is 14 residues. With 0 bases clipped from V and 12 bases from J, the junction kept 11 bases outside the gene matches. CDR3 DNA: TGCGCCAGCAGCTTGGAAAGCGTGGGACAGAATTCTTTCTTT. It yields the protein CASSLESVGQNSFF.

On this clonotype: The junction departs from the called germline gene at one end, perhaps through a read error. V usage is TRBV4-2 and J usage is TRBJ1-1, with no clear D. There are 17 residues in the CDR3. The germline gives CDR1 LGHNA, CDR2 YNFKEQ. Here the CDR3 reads CSSSQDLGRIMNPEAFF. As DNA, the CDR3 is TGTTCCAGCAGCCAAGATCTTGGGAGAATCATGAACCCTGAAGCTTTCTTT.

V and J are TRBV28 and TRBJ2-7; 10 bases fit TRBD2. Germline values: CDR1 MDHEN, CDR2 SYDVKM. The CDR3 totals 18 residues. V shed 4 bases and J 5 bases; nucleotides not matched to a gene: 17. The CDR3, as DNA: TGTGCCAGCAGTTCATCCGGTCGGTTTAGCGGGAGGTTCCACGAGCAGTACTTC. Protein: CASSSSGRFSGRFHEQYF.

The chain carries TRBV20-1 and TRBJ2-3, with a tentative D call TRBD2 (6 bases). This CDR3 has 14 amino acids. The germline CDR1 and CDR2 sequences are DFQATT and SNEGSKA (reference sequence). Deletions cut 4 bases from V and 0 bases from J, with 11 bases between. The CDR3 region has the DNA TGCAGTGCTACCAGGACTATTAGCACAGATACGCAGTATTTT. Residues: CSATRTISTDTQYF.

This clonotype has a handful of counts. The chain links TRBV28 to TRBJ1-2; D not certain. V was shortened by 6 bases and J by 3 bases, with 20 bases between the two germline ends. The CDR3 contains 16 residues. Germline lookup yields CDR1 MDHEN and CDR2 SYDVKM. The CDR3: CASSSTGIQFDYGYTF. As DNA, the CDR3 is TGTGCCAGCAGCTCGACCGGGATCCAGTTTGACTATGGCTACACCTTC.

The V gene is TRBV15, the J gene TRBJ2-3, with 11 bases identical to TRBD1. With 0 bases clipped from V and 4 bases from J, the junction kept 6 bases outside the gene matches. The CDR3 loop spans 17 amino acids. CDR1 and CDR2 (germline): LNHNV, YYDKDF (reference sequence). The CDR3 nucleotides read TGTGCCACCAGCAGAGATGAGGGACAGGGGGTTTCAGATACGCAGTATTTT. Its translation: CATSRDEGQGVSDTQYF.

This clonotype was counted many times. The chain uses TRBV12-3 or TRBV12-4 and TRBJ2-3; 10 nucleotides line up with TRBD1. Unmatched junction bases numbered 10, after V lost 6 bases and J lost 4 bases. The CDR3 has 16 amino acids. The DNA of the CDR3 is TGTGCCAGCAGACACCATGACAGGGGGCCCGCAGATACGCAGTATTTT. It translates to CASRHHDRGPADTQYF.

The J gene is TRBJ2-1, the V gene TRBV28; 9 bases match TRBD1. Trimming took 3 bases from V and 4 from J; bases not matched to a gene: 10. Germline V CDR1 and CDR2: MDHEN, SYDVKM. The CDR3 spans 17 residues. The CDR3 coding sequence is TGTGCCAGCAGTTTTCGGACAACAGGGGGCCTATACAATGAGCAGTTCTTC. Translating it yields CASSFRTTGGLYNEQFF. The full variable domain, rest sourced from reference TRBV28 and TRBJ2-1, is DVKVTQSSRYLVKRTGEKVFLECVQDMDHENMFWYRQDPGLGLRLIYFSYDVKMKEKGDIPEGYSVSREKKERFSLILESASTNQTSMYLCASSFRTTGGLYNEQFFGPGTRLTVL.

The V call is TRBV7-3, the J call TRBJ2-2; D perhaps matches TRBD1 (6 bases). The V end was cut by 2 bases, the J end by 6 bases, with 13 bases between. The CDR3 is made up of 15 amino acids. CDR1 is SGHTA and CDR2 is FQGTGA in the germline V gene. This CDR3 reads CASSLDRSTSGELFF. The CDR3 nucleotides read TGTGCCAGCAGCTTAGACAGGTCAACCTCCGGGGAGCTGTTTTTT.

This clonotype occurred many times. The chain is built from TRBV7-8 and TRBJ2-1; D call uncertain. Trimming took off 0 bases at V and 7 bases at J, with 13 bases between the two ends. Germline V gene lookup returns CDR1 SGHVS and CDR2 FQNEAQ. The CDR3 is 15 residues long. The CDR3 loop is CASSLARKGWNEQFF. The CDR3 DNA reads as TGTGCCAGCAGCTTAGCCCGTAAAGGGTGGAATGAGCAGTTCTTC.

The CDR3 DNA sequence: TGTGCCAGCAGCTTAGAGGCTAGCGCATACCCCTACGAGCAGTACTTC. As protein: CASSLEASAYPYEQYF. V usage is TRBV7-3 and J usage is TRBJ2-7; D might be TRBD2 (6 bases). The V gene lost 2 bases and the J gene lost 2 bases, with 16 bases spanning the gap. Looked up from germline, CDR1 is SGHTA and CDR2 is FQGTGA. This CDR3 has 16 residues.

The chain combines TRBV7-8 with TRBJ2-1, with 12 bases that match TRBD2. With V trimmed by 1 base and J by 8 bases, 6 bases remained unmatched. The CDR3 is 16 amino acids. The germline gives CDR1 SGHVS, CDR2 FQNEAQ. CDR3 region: CASSLGLAGARDEQFF. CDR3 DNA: TGTGCCAGCAGCTTAGGACTAGCGGGGGCGAGGGATGAGCAGTTCTTC.

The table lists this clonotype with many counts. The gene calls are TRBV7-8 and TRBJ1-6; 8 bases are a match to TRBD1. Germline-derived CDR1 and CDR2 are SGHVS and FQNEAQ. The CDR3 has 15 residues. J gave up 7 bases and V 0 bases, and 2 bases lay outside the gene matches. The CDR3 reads CASSLATGVNSPLHF. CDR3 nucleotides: TGTGCCAGCAGCTTAGCGACAGGGGTGAATTCACCCCTCCACTTT.